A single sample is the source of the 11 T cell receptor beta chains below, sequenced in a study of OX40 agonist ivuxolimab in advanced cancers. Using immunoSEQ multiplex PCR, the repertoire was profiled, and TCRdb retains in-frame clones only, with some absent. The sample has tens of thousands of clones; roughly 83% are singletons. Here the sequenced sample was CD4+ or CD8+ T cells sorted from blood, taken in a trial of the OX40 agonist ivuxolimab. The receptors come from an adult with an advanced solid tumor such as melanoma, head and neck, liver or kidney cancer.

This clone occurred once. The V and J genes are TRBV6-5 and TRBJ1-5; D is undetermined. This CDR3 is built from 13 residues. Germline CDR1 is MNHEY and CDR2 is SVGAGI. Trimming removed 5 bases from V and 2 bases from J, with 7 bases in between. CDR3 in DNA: TGTGCCAGCAGTGATGTGCGCAATCAGCCCCAGCATTTT. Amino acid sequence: CASSDVRNQPQHF.

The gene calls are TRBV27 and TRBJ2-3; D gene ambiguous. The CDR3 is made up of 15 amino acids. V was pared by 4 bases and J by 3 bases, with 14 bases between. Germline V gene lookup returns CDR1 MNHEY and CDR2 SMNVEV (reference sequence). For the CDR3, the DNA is TGTGCCAGCAGTTCCCCGTCGGGTAATACAGATACGCAGTATTTT. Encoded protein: CASSSPSGNTDTQYF.

CDR3 nucleotide sequence: TGTGCCAGCAGCGGTGAGCTTTCGCGTGGCTATGGCTACACCTTC. This gives the protein CASSGELSRGYGYTF. The rearrangement uses TRBV9 and TRBJ1-2; no clear D. The germline gives CDR1 SGDLS, CDR2 YYNGEE. V dropped 3 bases and J dropped 4 bases, with 16 bases sitting between them. The CDR3 spans 15 residues.

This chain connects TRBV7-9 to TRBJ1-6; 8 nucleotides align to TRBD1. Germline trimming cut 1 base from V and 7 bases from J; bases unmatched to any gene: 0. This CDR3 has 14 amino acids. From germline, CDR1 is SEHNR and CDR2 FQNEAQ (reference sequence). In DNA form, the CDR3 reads TGTGCCAGCAGCTTAGGGACAGGGAATTCACCCCTCCACTTT. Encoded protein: CASSLGTGNSPLHF.

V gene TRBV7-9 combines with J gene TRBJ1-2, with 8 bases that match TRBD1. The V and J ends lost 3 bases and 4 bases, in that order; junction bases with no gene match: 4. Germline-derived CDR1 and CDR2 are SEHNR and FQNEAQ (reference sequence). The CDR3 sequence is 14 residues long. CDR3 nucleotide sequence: TGTGCCAGCAGCTTGATTGGACAGGGCTATGGCTACACCTTC. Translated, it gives CASSLIGQGYGYTF.

CDR3 region: CASTPGTMNSPLHF. In DNA, the CDR3 is TGTGCCAGCACCCCCGGGACTATGAATTCACCCCTCCACTTT. The genes are TRBV2 and TRBJ1-6; D perhaps matches TRBD1 (5 bases). This CDR3 is built from 14 residues. V was trimmed by 7 bases and J by 7 bases, leaving 14 bases between them. The V gene's germline CDR1 is SNHLY and CDR2 FYNNEI.

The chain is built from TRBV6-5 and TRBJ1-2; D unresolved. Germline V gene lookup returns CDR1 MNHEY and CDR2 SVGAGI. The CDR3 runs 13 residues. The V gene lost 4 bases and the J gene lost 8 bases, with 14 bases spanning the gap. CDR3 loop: CASSSERPRGYTF. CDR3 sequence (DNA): TGTGCCAGCAGTTCCGAACGCCCGAGAGGCTACACCTTC.

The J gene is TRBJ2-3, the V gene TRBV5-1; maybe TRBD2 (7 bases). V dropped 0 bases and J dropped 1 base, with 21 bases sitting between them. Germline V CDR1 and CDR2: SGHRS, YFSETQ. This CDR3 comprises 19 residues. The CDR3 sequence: CASSLVGGATVLGTDTQYF. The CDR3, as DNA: TGCGCCAGCAGCTTGGTAGGGGGGGCCACGGTCTTAGGCACAGATACGCAGTATTTT.

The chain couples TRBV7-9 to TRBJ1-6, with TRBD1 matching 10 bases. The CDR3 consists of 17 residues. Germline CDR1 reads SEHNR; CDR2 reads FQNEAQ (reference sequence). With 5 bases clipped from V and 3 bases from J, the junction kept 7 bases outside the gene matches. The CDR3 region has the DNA TGTGCCAGCAGCCGGGGGGACAGGGGAGTCTATAATTCACCCCTCCACTTT. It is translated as CASSRGDRGVYNSPLHF.

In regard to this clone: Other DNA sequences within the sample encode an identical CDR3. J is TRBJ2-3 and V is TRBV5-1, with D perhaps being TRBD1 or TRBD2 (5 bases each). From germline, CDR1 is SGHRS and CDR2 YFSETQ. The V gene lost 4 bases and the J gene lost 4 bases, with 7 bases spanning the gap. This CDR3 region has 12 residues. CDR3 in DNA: TGCGCCAGCAGCCTGGGGGCAGATACGCAGTATTTT. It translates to CASSLGADTQYF.

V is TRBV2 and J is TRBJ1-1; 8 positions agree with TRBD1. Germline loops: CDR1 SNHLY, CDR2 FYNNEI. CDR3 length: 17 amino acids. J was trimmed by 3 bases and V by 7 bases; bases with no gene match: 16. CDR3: CASNLVGDRLTDTEAFF. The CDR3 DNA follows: TGTGCCAGCAACCTAGTCGGGGACAGGCTCACTGACACTGAAGCTTTCTTT.